The rows below give T cell receptor beta chains drawn from one sample of a study of T cell repertoires and HLA-DP antigens. These receptors lack a known antigen. Clones were sequenced by immunoSEQ multiplex PCR, and TCRdb holds only the in-frame ones, with some missing. Counted here are roughly 73,000 clones, just under 80% occurring once; the ten biggest clones make up roughly 1.6%. Sample: CD4+ T cells from PBMCs. The source of these receptors is a man aged 55 to 70 in good health and CMV-seronegative. CDR3s include the opening cysteine and the closing phenylalanine or tryptophan. The D gene is left open where the match is weak. Clone sizes are given selectively: once, few, many, or a class where the clone is expanded.

d_gene	v_gene	abundance	j_gene	CDR3nt	CDR3aa
NA	TRBV4-3	NA	TRBJ1-6	TGCGCCAGCAGCCAAGAGGGGAATTCACCCCTCCACTTT	CASSQEGNSPLHF
NA	TRBV6-4	NA	TRBJ2-5	TGTGCCAGCAGGGGGATCCAAGAGACCCAGTACTTC	CASRGIQETQYF
TRBD1	TRBV10-3	NA	TRBJ2-2	TGTGCCATCGGGGGACAGGGGGACACCGGGGAGCTGTTTTTT	CAIGGQGDTGELFF
NA	TRBV5-8	few	TRBJ2-6	TGTGCCAGCAGCTTGGTACACCCGGAGGGGGCCAACGTCCTGACTTTC	CASSLVHPEGANVLTF
NA	TRBV9	NA	TRBJ1-1	TGTGCCAGCAGCGTAGAAGTTACGTCTGCAGCTTTCTTT	CASSVEVTSAAFF
NA	TRBV4-3	NA	TRBJ2-3	TGCGCCAGCAGCCAAGATCGCGGGTGGGATACGCAGTATTTT	CASSQDRGWDTQYF
TRBD2	TRBV5-5	NA	TRBJ2-2	TGTGCCAGCTCCTGGGAGGGAATCACCGGGGAGCTGTTTTTT	CASSWEGITGELFF
TRBD1	TRBV7-2	NA	TRBJ2-7	TGTGCCAGCAGCTTAGCGGGGACAGGGTCCTACGAGCAGTACTTC	CASSLAGTGSYEQYF
NA	TRBV6-4	NA	TRBJ2-3	TGTGCCAGCAGTGACTGGAATAGGGGGATCAATACGCAGTATTTT	CASSDWNRGINTQYF
NA	TRBV14	NA	TRBJ2-1	TGTGCCAGCAGCCAAGAGCCTCGGACAATCTACAATGAGCAGTTCTTC	CASSQEPRTIYNEQFF
TRBD1	TRBV6-5	NA	TRBJ1-5	TGTGCCAGCAGCCCAGGGGGAAGGCAGCCCCAGCATTTT	CASSPGGRQPQHF
NA	TRBV30	NA	TRBJ1-5	TGTGCCTGGAGCGGTAGCAATCAGCCCCAGCATTTT	CAWSGSNQPQHF
TRBD1	TRBV30	NA	TRBJ2-2	TGTGCCTGGAGTCGATTTGGACAGGGGGGGACCGGGGAGCTGTTTTTT	CAWSRFGQGGTGELFF
NA	TRBV19	NA	TRBJ1-2	TGTGCCAGTAGTCTCGGCTTGAGGGAAGGCCTTACGGTCTATGGCTACACCTTC	CASSLGLREGLTVYGYTF
TRBD2	TRBV11-3	NA	TRBJ2-7	TGTGCCAGCAGCTTAGGCGGGGGGGAGCAGTACTTC	CASSLGGGEQYF
TRBD1	TRBV6-5	NA	TRBJ1-5	TGTGCCAGCAGACGGGACAGCGAATGGAATCAGCCCCAGCATTTT	CASRRDSEWNQPQHF
TRBD1	TRBV5-5	NA	TRBJ2-5	TGTGCCAGCAGCTTGGGCCCCACAGGGGTCCAAGAGACCCAGTACTTC	CASSLGPTGVQETQYF
NA	TRBV19	NA	TRBJ2-2	TGTGCCAGTAGTCTTGGCGCCCGGGTCAGACCCACCGGGGAGCTGTTTTTT	CASSLGARVRPTGELFF
NA	TRBV7-2	NA	TRBJ1-4	TGTGCCAGCAGCTCTATACTGCGAGAAAAACTGTTTTTT	CASSSILREKLFF
NA	TRBV16	NA	TRBJ1-1	TGTGCCAGCACCCCGACGGACGGATTGAACACTGAAGCTTTCTTT	CASTPTDGLNTEAFF
NA	TRBV6-5	NA	TRBJ1-2	TGTGCCAGCAACGACGGCCGGGGGGAGGGCTACACCTTC	CASNDGRGEGYTF
NA	TRBV7-3	NA	TRBJ2-5	TGTGCCAGCAGCTTATACGGGAAGGGCGAGGAGACCCAGTACTTC	CASSLYGKGEETQYF
NA	TRBV7-2	NA	TRBJ1-6	TGTGCCAGCAGCTCGTCCCGACAGGCCAATTCACCCCTCCACTTT	CASSSSRQANSPLHF
TRBD1	TRBV5-1	NA	TRBJ1-4	TGCGCCAGCAGCTTCCTGGACAGGGACGGAAAACTGTTTTTT	CASSFLDRDGKLFF
TRBD2	TRBV28	once	TRBJ2-3	TGTGCCAGCAGTTTCAACCTCCTAGCGGGGGGGTTCACAGATACGCAGTATTTT	CASSFNLLAGGFTDTQYF
NA	TRBV5-8	NA	TRBJ2-7	TGTGCCAGCAGCTTTCAGGGGCCTTTGGACGAGCAGTACTTC	CASSFQGPLDEQYF
NA	TRBV7-2	NA	TRBJ2-5	TGTGCCAGCAGCTCTGGGGGGCGGCGGGAGGAGACCCAGTACTTC	CASSSGGRREETQYF
NA	TRBV4-2	NA	TRBJ2-4	TGTGCCAGCAGCCAAGAGGTCACCGTAGCCAAAAACATTCAGTACTTC	CASSQEVTVAKNIQYF
NA	TRBV27	NA	TRBJ2-1	TGTGCCAGCAGGGCCCGGACAGACAATGAGCAGTTCTTC	CASRARTDNEQFF
NA	TRBV28	NA	TRBJ2-7	TGTGCCAGCAGTTCAGGAGGGAGCTCCTACGAGCAGTACTTC	CASSSGGSSYEQYF
TRBD1	TRBV4-1	NA	TRBJ2-2	TGCGCCAGCAGCCTTTTGGTAGTCGGACAGGGACGCACCGGGGAGCTGTTTTTT	CASSLLVVGQGRTGELFF
TRBD2	TRBV15	NA	TRBJ2-5	TGTGCCACCAGCAGAGATGGGGGGGGTCAAGAGACCCAGTACTTC	CATSRDGGGQETQYF
NA	TRBV5-1	NA	TRBJ1-4	TGCGCCAGTTCAAACAGGTTGGGGGTACAAGAAAAACTGTTTTTT	CASSNRLGVQEKLFF
NA	TRBV6-5	NA	TRBJ1-3	TGTGCCAGCAGTTATTTGGCGGGACTTGGAAACACCATATATTTT	CASSYLAGLGNTIYF
NA	TRBV19	NA	TRBJ2-5	TGTGCCAGTAGTCCCTTTACCCAAGAGACCCAGTACTTC	CASSPFTQETQYF
NA	TRBV15	NA	TRBJ1-1	TGTGCCACCAGCAGAGATTTAGCTCTCCCTGAAGCTTTCTTT	CATSRDLALPEAFF
NA	TRBV2	NA	TRBJ1-5	TGTGCCAGCAGTGAAAGGGCAGGCAATCAGCCCCAGCATTTT	CASSERAGNQPQHF
NA	TRBV9	once	TRBJ2-3	TGTGCCAGCAGCGCTAGGGGTAGCACAGATACGCAGTATTTT	CASSARGSTDTQYF